This passage covers 12 T cell receptor beta chains from one sample sequenced in a study of blood T cell repertoires in COVID-19. Using immunoSEQ multiplex PCR, the repertoire was profiled, and TCRdb retains in-frame clones only, with some absent. In the table there are 300,000 to 400,000 clones, over 70% of which are singletons. The material sequenced was peripheral blood. All receptors come from a woman aged 50 to 60 with COVID-19, enrolled during active disease.

This chain uses TRBV27 with TRBJ1-1; possible D gene TRBD1, 5 bases. Germline V CDR1 and CDR2: MNHEY, SMNVEV (reference sequence). V lost 5 bases and J lost 4, with 11 bases in between. CDR3 length equals 13 residues. CDR3 region: CASSLNRGTEAFF. The CDR3 nucleotides are TGTGCCAGCAGTCTAAATAGGGGCACTGAAGCTTTCTTT.

The gene calls are TRBV19 and TRBJ2-5; maybe TRBD2 (6 bases). Germline V CDR1 and CDR2: LNHDA, SQIVND (reference sequence). CDR3 length: 14 residues. V lost 6 bases and J 1 base, leaving 12 bases between the germline ends. The CDR3, as DNA: TGTGCCAGTAGGCGGGGAGCAGCCCAAGAGACCCAGTACTTC. Translating gives CASRRGAAQETQYF. Full variable domain (remainder filled in from reference TRBV19 and TRBJ2-5): DGGITQSPKYLFRKEGQNVTLSCEQNLNHDAMYWYRQDPGQGLRLIYYSQIVNDFQKGDIAEGYSVSREKKESFPLTVTSAQKNPTAFYLCASRRGAAQETQYFGPGTRLLVL.

The chain employs TRBV6-5 and TRBJ1-3; D is unclear. The V end lost 4 bases, the J end lost 0 bases, and 7 bases lay between the germline ends. Germline V gene data show CDR1 as MNHEY and CDR2 as SVGAGI. The length of the CDR3 is 14 residues. The CDR3 nucleotides read TGTGCCAGCAGTTTCGGAGTCTCTGGAAACACCATATATTTT. It encodes CASSFGVSGNTIYF.

This chain connects TRBV14 to TRBJ2-3; weak D call: TRBD2 (6 bases). There are 18 residues in the CDR3. The ends were cut back, 0 bases at V and 3 bases at J, with 19 bases in the middle. Germline lookup yields CDR1 SGHDN and CDR2 FVKESK. Written as DNA, the CDR3 is TGTGCCAGCAGCCAAGAACCCTGGAACGGGAGTCTAACAGATACGCAGTATTTT. Translated: CASSQEPWNGSLTDTQYF.

In this sample, this clone turned up a few times. This rearrangement joins TRBV7-8 to TRBJ1-4, with a tentative D call TRBD1 (5 bases). V shed 5 bases and J shed 8 bases, with 15 bases lying between them. Germline CDR1 SGHVS, CDR2 FQNEAQ. The CDR3 contains 14 residues. The CDR3 bases are TGTGCCAGCAGCCCCCAGGGACTTGACGAAAAACTGTTTTTT. Translated, it gives CASSPQGLDEKLFF.

CDR3 loop: CASSLDGWEQYF. The CDR3 coding sequence is TGTGCCAGCAGCTTAGACGGGTGGGAGCAGTACTTC. The genes are TRBV11-3 and TRBJ2-7; the D is unclear. Germline V gene sequence: CDR1 SGHNT, CDR2 YENEEA. The CDR3 has 12 residues. Trimming removed 0 bases from V and 7 bases from J, with 7 bases in between.

Concerning this clone: Other nucleotide sequences in the sample specify the same CDR3. This chain joins TRBV7-9 and TRBJ2-2; a possible D gene is TRBD2 (5 bases). The CDR3 is 13 amino acids. V lost 5 bases, J lost 5 bases, and 9 bases lay in between. CDR1 and CDR2 from the germline V gene are SEHNR and FQNEAQ (reference sequence). For the CDR3, the DNA is TGTGCCAGCAGCCCGCCGGGGACCGGGGAGCTGTTTTTT. Translated: CASSPPGTGELFF.

The CDR3 region is CATRGQGTGELFF. CDR3 DNA: TGTGCCACCAGGGGACAGGGGACCGGGGAGCTGTTTTTT. The V and J genes are TRBV15 and TRBJ2-2; TRBD1 matches at 10 bases. With 6 bases clipped from V and 5 bases from J, the junction kept 0 bases outside the gene matches. This CDR3 is 13 amino acids long. Germline V gives CDR1 LNHNV, CDR2 YYDKDF (reference sequence).

The chain combines TRBV18 with TRBJ1-3; D gene uncertain. V lost 3 bases to trimming and J lost 2 bases, with 17 bases between them. The germline V gene encodes CDR1 KGHSH and CDR2 LQKENI. The CDR3 sequence is 17 residues long. Here the CDR3 DNA reads TGTGCCAGCTCACCGCCCCACCCCCAGCTAGCTGGAAACACCATATATTTT. It is translated as CASSPPHPQLAGNTIYF.

The rearrangement uses TRBV7-2 and TRBJ2-7, with TRBD1 as a possible D gene (5 bases). The CDR3 loop spans 17 amino acids. Trimming removed 3 bases from V and 3 bases from J, with 21 bases in between. Germline V gene data show CDR1 as SGHTA and CDR2 as FQGNSA. The DNA of the CDR3 is TGTGCCAGCAGCTTGGGAAGTGTAACTACAGGCTACTACGAGCAGTACTTC. Amino acids: CASSLGSVTTGYYEQYF.

This clone was seen more than once but under ten times. The chain uses TRBV28 and TRBJ1-2, with 7 bases that match TRBD1. Germline-derived CDR1 and CDR2 are MDHEN and SYDVKM. The trim removed 6 bases at V and 2 bases at J, leaving 6 bases unmatched. The CDR3 length is 14 residues. In DNA, the CDR3 is TGTGCCAGCAGAGGACAGGCAACCAACTATGGCTACACCTTC. This encodes CASRGQATNYGYTF.

The CDR3 loop is CAWSHPPGQGRTSLEKLFF. The CDR3 nucleotides are TGTGCCTGGAGTCACCCTCCGGGACAGGGACGTACTTCATTGGAAAAACTGTTTTTT. The rearrangement links TRBV30 to TRBJ1-4; 9 bases are shared with TRBD1. Germline V gives CDR1 GTSNPN, CDR2 SVGIG (reference sequence). V was pared by 2 bases and J by 8 bases, with 21 bases of the junction left unmatched. The CDR3 consists of 19 residues.